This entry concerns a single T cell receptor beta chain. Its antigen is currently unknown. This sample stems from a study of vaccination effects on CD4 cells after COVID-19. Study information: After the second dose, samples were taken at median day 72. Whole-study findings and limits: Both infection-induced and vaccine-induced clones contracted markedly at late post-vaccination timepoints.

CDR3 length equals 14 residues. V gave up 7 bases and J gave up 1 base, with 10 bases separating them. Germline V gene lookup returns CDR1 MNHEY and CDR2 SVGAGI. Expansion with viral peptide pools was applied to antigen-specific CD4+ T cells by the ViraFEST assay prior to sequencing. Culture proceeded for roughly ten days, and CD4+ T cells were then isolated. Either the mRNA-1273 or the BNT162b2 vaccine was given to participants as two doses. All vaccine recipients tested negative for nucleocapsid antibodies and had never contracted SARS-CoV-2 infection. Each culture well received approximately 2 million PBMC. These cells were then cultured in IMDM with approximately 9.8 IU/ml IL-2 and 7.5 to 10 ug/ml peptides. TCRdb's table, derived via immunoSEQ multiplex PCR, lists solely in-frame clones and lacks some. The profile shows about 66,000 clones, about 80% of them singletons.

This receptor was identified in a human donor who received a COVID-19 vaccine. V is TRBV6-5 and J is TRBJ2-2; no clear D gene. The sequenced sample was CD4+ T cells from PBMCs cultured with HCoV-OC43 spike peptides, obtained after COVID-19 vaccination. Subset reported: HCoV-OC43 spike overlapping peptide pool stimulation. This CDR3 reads CASKPRRNTGELFF. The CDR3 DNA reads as TGTGCCAGCAAGCCGAGGAGGAACACCGGGGAGCTGTTTTTT.